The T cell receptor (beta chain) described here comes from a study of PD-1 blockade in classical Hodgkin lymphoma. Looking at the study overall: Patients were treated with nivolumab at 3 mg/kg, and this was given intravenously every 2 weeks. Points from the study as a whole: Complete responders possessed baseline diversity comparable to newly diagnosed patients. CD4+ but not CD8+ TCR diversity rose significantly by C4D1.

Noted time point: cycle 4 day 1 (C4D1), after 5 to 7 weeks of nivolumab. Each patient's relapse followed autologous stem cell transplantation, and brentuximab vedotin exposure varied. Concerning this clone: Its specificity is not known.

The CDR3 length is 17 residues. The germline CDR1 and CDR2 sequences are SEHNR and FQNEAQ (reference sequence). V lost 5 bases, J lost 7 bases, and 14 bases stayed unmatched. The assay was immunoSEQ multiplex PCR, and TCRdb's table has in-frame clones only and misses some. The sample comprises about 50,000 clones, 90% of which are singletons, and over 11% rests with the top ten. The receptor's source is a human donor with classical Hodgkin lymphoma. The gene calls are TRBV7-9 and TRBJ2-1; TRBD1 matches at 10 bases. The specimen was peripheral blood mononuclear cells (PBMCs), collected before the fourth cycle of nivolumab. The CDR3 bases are TGTGCCAGCAGCCCGACAGGGGGCGCATACATCTCAAATGAGCAGTTCTTC. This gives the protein CASSPTGGAYISNEQFF. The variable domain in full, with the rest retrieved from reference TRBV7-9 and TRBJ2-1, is DTGVSQNPRHKITKRGQNVTFRCDPISEHNRLYWYRQTLGQGPEFLTYFQNEAQLEKSRLLSDRFSAERPKGSFSTLEIQRTEQGDSAMYLCASSPTGGAYISNEQFFGPGTRLTVL.